This T cell receptor beta chain is drawn from a study of blood T cell repertoires in COVID-19. Study context: Spain, Italy and the United States supplied samples that represented acute and convalescent COVID-19.

This CDR3 is built from 16 residues. The V and J ends lost 2 bases and 5 bases, in that order; junction bases with no gene match: 6. CDR1 MNHEY and CDR2 SVGEGT come from the germline V gene. Per the original data handling: Estimated nucleated cell counts came from reference gene primer amplification. The protocol was immunoSEQ multiplex PCR, while the TCRdb copy is restricted to in-frame clones and leaves out a portion. V and J calls and clone size are as listed in that table; D and trimming were resolved from the DNA. The sample includes over 80,000 clones, less than 80% of them seen just once. This clone has a single count.

The TCR was taken from a woman in her 50s with acute or convalescent COVID-19. The sequenced material came from peripheral blood. The V gene is TRBV6-2 or TRBV6-3, the J gene TRBJ2-2; 9 bases map to TRBD2. CDR3 DNA sequence: TGTGCCAGCAGTTACCTAGCGGGGAGTCTTACCGGGGAGCTGTTTTTT. This translates into CASSYLAGSLTGELFF.